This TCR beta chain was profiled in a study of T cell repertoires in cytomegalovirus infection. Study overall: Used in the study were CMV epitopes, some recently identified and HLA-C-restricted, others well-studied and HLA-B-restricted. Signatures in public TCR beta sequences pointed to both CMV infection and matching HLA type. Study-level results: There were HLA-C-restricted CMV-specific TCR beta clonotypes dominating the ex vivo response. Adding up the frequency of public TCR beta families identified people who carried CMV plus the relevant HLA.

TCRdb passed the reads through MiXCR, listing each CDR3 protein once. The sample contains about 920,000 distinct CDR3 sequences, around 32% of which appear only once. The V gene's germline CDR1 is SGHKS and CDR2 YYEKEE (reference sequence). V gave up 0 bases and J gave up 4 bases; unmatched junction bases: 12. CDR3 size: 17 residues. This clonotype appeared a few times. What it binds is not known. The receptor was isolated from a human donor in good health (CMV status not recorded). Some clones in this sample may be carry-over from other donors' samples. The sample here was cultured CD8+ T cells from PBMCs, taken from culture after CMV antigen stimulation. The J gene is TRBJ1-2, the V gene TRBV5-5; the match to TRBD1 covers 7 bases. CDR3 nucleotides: TGTGCCAGCAGCTTGGAAGTGACAGGGTGGAGGGGCTATGGCTACACCTTC. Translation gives CASSLEVTGWRGYGYTF.